The entry below gives a single T cell receptor (beta chain) sequence along with its context. Its antigen target is currently unknown. Base qualities are not provided; no much larger clone lies one nucleotide away. The data derive from a study of chemoradiotherapy in HPV16-positive cancers (dated by TCRdb to between 2021 and 2024). Some background on the complete study: Using functional T-cell assays on cells from a couple of HPV16-positive patients, the researchers defined candidate HPV-specific T-cell clones and common TCR motifs. Whether T-cell immunity against the HPV oncoproteins E6 and E7 changes during chemoradiotherapy and whether survival is affected by this immunity were examined in the study. Next, the candidate HPV-specific TCRs and motifs were followed in TCR repertoires from under 95 patients with HPV-related cancers.

Broader findings and caveats from the paper: In HPV16-positive patients, expansion of HPV-responsive T cells during chemoradiotherapy was found to be associated with improved recurrence-free survival. Expansion of candidate HPV-specific clones and E7-related TCR motifs was observed in the tumor microenvironment during treatment, whereas no such expansion was observed for non-HPV-specific T cells. The functional definition of HPV-specific T cells came from only a couple of HPV16-positive patients, and the survival association was reported for HPV16-positive patients.

The method behind the library was the immunoSEQ multiplex PCR assay. Imported from immuneACCESS, the table was reduced by TCRdb to in-frame sequences with V and J called. These copies leave out some clones; in studies compared against another copy, an unresolved V gene accounts for under half, and the cause of the remainder is not known. This sample has roughly 3,900 clones in its table, and approximately 82% of those were observed once. The ten most abundant clones make up over 8.5% of the sample. For CDR1 and CDR2, the germline V gene lists SGHDN and FVKESK. V is cut by 1 base and J by 6 bases, and the space between the germline ends is 6 bases. The cysteine opens and the phenylalanine closes a CDR3 of 13 amino acids. The DNA shown is the 39-base CDR3, in frame from base 1. Repertoires were sampled multiple times during chemoradiotherapy, which allowed clonal expansion in the tumor microenvironment to be followed.

Specimen: tumor tissue, collected from a patient who underwent chemoradiotherapy. In this chain, TRBV14 is recombined with TRBJ2-2; the D gene cannot be named for sure. The clonotype originates from a human donor with HPV-associated anogenital cancer. The nucleotides read TGTGCCAGCAGCCAAGTTCACCCCGGGGAGCTGTTTTTT. This translates into CASSQVHPGELFF.